The 27 T cell receptor beta chains given below trace back to one sample, sequenced in a study of response to subunit inactivated influenza vaccine (dated by TCRdb to between 2018 and 2020). The library was obtained by RT-PCR. Sequencing took place on an Illumina HiSeq 2500. Starting from the raw public reads, TCRdb applied fastp trimming at Q25, assembled clones with MiXCR and retained in-frame beta chains. Rows are combined by CDR3 protein, so each entry shows the most common genes and DNA. The sample records hundreds of thousands of distinct CDR3 sequences, around 14% of which are singletons. The top ten hold around 7.3% of the sample. The starting material was PBMCs from blood, obtained 14 days before vaccination. The receptors here all came from a man over 45 who received an inactivated influenza vaccine. Donor details come from another sample of the same person, matched by shared clones.

This chain connects TRBV16 to TRBJ1-2; tentatively, D is TRBD1 (5 bases). The CDR3 covers 13 residues. The V end was cut by 0 bases, the J end by 8 bases, with 10 bases between. The germline CDR1 and CDR2 sequences are KGHSY and FQNENV. CDR3 coding DNA: TGTGCCAGCAGCCAATCGGGCAGGGAAGGCTACACCTTC. Its translation: CASSQSGREGYTF. Supplemented by reference TRBV16 and TRBJ1-2, the full variable domain reads GEEVAQTPKHLVRGEGQKAKLYCAPIKGHSYVFWYQQVLKNEFKFLISFQNENVFDETGMPKERFSAKCLPNSPCSLEIQATKLEDSAVYFCASSQSGREGYTFGSGTRLTVV.

The chain combines TRBV5-1 with TRBJ2-1; D gene uncertain. Trimming cost V 0 bases and J 5 bases, with 9 bases left between them. The germline CDR1 and CDR2 sequences are SGHRS and YFSETQ. The CDR3 runs to 14 residues. CDR3 residues: CASSLAESDNEQFF. The CDR3, as DNA: TGCGCCAGCAGCTTGGCAGAATCGGACAATGAGCAGTTCTTC.

The chain couples TRBV5-6 to TRBJ2-7; 8 bases match TRBD1. Germline lookup yields CDR1 SGHDT and CDR2 YYEEEE. Unmatched junction bases numbered 5, after V lost 5 bases and J lost 4 bases. The CDR3 consists of 13 residues. CDR3 DNA sequence: TGTGCCAGCAGGAAAGGACAGGGTTACGAGCAGTACTTC. Its translation: CASRKGQGYEQYF.

This sequence joins TRBV6-1 and TRBJ1-1; weak D call: TRBD1 (5 bases). Trimming removed 7 bases at V and 2 bases at J, with 14 bases between. CDR1 is MNHNS and CDR2 is SASEGT in the germline V gene. This CDR3 region has 14 residues. CDR3 loop: CASIFRGYNTEAFF. CDR3 sequence (DNA): TGTGCCAGCATATTTCGGGGGTATAACACTGAAGCTTTCTTT.

This clonotype was seen ten or more times. This chain connects TRBV28 to TRBJ1-1; D gene unclear. Trimming shortened V by 8 bases and J by 2 bases, and 6 bases separated the two germline ends. This CDR3 has 11 residues. Germline V gene data show CDR1 as MDHEN and CDR2 as SYDVKM. CDR3 nucleotide sequence: TGTGCCAGCCAGAGAAACACTGAAGCTTTCTTT. As protein: CASQRNTEAFF. The whole variable domain, remainder taken from reference TRBV28 and TRBJ1-1, is DVKVTQSSRYLVKRTGEKVFLECVQDMDHENMFWYRQDPGLGLRLIYFSYDVKMKEKGDIPEGYSVSREKKERFSLILESASTNQTSMYLCASQRNTEAFFGQGTRLTVV.

This chain connects TRBV28 to TRBJ2-1; 8 bases line up with TRBD2. Trimming cost V 8 bases and J 6 bases; bases outside gene matches: 9. Germline V gene data show CDR1 as MDHEN and CDR2 as SYDVKM. The CDR3 runs to 14 residues. CDR3 sequence reads: CASYRGGTRNEQFF. As DNA, the CDR3 is TGTGCCAGCTACCGGGGGGGGACTCGCAATGAGCAGTTCTTC. The variable domain in full, with the rest retrieved from reference TRBV28 and TRBJ2-1, is DVKVTQSSRYLVKRTGEKVFLECVQDMDHENMFWYRQDPGLGLRLIYFSYDVKMKEKGDIPEGYSVSREKKERFSLILESASTNQTSMYLCASYRGGTRNEQFFGPGTRLTVL.

This clonotype showed up just a few times. The rearrangement uses TRBV5-1 and TRBJ2-7, with 10 nucleotides matching TRBD2. The V and J ends lost 8 bases and 2 bases, in that order; junction bases with no gene match: 7. Germline lookup yields CDR1 SGHRS and CDR2 YFSETQ. The CDR3 spans 14 residues. The chain's CDR3 is CASNEAGGPYEQYF. The DNA for the CDR3 is TGCGCCAGTAATGAAGCGGGAGGGCCCTACGAGCAGTACTTC.

J is TRBJ2-1 and V is TRBV9, with TRBD2 matching 8 bases. J was trimmed by 3 bases and V by 3 bases; bases with no gene match: 8. The CDR3 consists of 16 residues. In germline, CDR1 is SGDLS, CDR2 YYNGEE. The CDR3 bases are TGTGCCAGCAGCGAGGGGAGCGGGAGAGTCTACAATGAGCAGTTCTTC. Amino acid sequence: CASSEGSGRVYNEQFF.

This sequence joins TRBV4-3 and TRBJ1-6, with 7 bases lining up with TRBD1. Per germline, CDR1 LGHNA and CDR2 YSLEER. The trim removed 0 bases at V and 2 bases at J, leaving 10 bases unmatched. There are 19 residues in the CDR3. The CDR3 reads CASSQDVYRDRAYNSPLHF. The CDR3 DNA reads as TGCGCCAGCAGCCAAGATGTGTACCGAGACAGGGCCTATAATTCACCCCTCCACTTT.

The chain combines TRBV4-2 with TRBJ2-2, with TRBD2 matching over 8 bases. J lost 1 base, V lost 3 bases, and 4 bases had no gene match. CDR3 size: 16 residues. Germline CDR1 reads LGHNA; CDR2 reads YNFKEQ. CDR3 protein: CASSHPSGGNTGELFF. CDR3 DNA: TGTGCCAGCAGCCACCCAAGCGGGGGGAACACCGGGGAGCTGTTTTTT.

This chain connects TRBV20-1 to TRBJ2-1; 7 bases are shared with TRBD2. Germline lookup yields CDR1 DFQATT and CDR2 SNEGSKA (reference sequence). CDR3 length: 14 amino acids. With V trimmed by 1 base and J by 9 bases, 9 bases remained unmatched. CDR3 residues: CSARVASGGSEQFF. DNA for the CDR3: TGCAGTGCTAGAGTGGCTAGCGGAGGTAGTGAGCAGTTCTTC.

This clonotype came up a few times. The chain recombines TRBV7-8 with TRBJ2-3; D gene unclear. The CDR3 spans 16 residues. Trimming took off 5 bases at V and 1 base at J, with 16 bases between the two ends. Germline V gene data show CDR1 as SGHVS and CDR2 as FQNEAQ. The CDR3 nucleotides are TGTGCCAGCAGCCCTAAGACACTCTCCGGCACAGATACGCAGTATTTT. Translating it yields CASSPKTLSGTDTQYF.

CDR3 sequence: CAISSDGSGELFF. The DNA for the CDR3 is TGTGCCATCAGTTCCGACGGGTCCGGAGAACTGTTTTTT. This chain uses TRBV10-3 with TRBJ1-4; D is unclear. The CDR3 loop spans 13 amino acids. Trimming pared 5 bases from V and 12 bases from J, leaving 16 bases between. The germline CDR1 and CDR2 sequences are ENHRY and SYGVKD.

The J gene is TRBJ1-1, the V gene TRBV6-1; 10 nucleotides agree with TRBD1. This CDR3 comprises 15 residues. The V segment lost 7 bases and the J segment 6 bases; nucleotides outside the gene matches: 11. The V gene's germline CDR1 is MNHNS and CDR2 SASEGT. The DNA of the CDR3 is TGTGCCAGCAAAACTGCCGGGACAGGGGCGTCTGAAGCTTTCTTT. It yields the protein CASKTAGTGASEAFF.

This clonotype was detected a few times. The chain uses TRBV10-2 and TRBJ1-5; TRBD1 matches 9 bases. In germline, CDR1 is WSHSY, CDR2 SAAADI. This CDR3 is built from 13 residues. The trim removed 4 bases at V and 7 bases at J, leaving 2 bases unmatched. DNA of the CDR3: TGCGCCAGCAGTGCACAGGGGGCCCAGCCCCAGCATTTT. Translation gives CASSAQGAQPQHF.

This clonotype was seen a few times. The CDR3 protein is CASSARLAGSTDTQYF. The CDR3 DNA is TGTGCCAGCAGCGCACGACTAGCGGGGAGCACAGATACGCAGTATTTT. The rearrangement links TRBV7-2 to TRBJ2-3; 11 bases fit TRBD2. Germline-derived CDR1 and CDR2 are SGHTA and FQGNSA. V gave up 5 bases and J gave up 0 bases; unmatched junction bases: 4. The CDR3 sequence is 16 residues long.

The genes are TRBV10-2 and TRBJ2-1, with 7 bases matching TRBD1. With V trimmed by 2 bases and J by 4 bases, 8 bases remained unmatched. Germline V lookup: CDR1 WSHSY, CDR2 SAAADI. CDR3 size: 16 residues. CDR3 residues: CASSEPLYRGYNEQFF. CDR3 in DNA: TGCGCCAGCAGTGAGCCCCTTTACAGGGGTTACAATGAGCAGTTCTTC.

V and J are TRBV5-1 and TRBJ2-7, with 10 positions matching TRBD2. Looked up from germline, CDR1 is SGHRS and CDR2 is YFSETQ. The CDR3 is made up of 14 amino acids. The trim removed 0 bases at V and 7 bases at J, leaving 4 bases unmatched. In DNA form, the CDR3 reads TGCGCCAGCAGCTTGGCCCAACTAGCGGGGGAGCAGTACTTC. Protein sequence: CASSLAQLAGEQYF.

This sequence joins TRBV4-3 and TRBJ1-4; TRBD1 agrees at 8 bases. This CDR3 has 14 residues. V shed 5 bases and J 7 bases; nucleotides not matched to a gene: 6. Germline-derived CDR1 and CDR2 are LGHNA and YSLEER. CDR3 sequence reads: CASSGGQGSEKLFF. The CDR3 nucleotides read TGCGCCAGCAGCGGCGGACAGGGATCTGAAAAACTGTTTTTT.

A few counts support this clonotype. The V gene is TRBV11-2, the J gene TRBJ2-7; 10 nucleotides align to TRBD1. The V and J ends lost 5 bases and 2 bases, in that order; junction bases with no gene match: 6. The CDR3 runs 15 residues. The germline gives CDR1 SGHAT, CDR2 FQNNGV. The CDR3 loop is CASSRGQGVTYEQYF. DNA of the CDR3: TGTGCCAGCAGCCGCGGACAGGGGGTAACCTACGAGCAGTACTTC.

The V call is TRBV13, the J call TRBJ2-1; 8 bases are a match to TRBD2. From germline, CDR1 is PRHDT and CDR2 FYEKMQ (reference sequence). With 2 bases clipped from V and 2 bases from J, the junction kept 17 bases outside the gene matches. The CDR3 has 20 amino acids. Written as DNA, the CDR3 is TGTGCCAGCAGCTTATTATACCTAGCCGGGGGGGCCAGACCCTACAATGAGCAGTTCTTC. Encoded protein: CASSLLYLAGGARPYNEQFF.

This clonotype was counted once. The V call is TRBV4-1, the J call TRBJ1-2; 9 nucleotides line up with TRBD1. Unmatched junction bases numbered 5, after V lost 2 bases and J lost 7 bases. CDR1 MGHRA and CDR2 YSYEKL come from the germline V gene. CDR3 length: 14 amino acids. This CDR3 reads CASSQRTGVTGYTF. Here the CDR3 DNA reads TGCGCCAGCAGCCAACGGACAGGGGTGACTGGCTACACCTTC.

The chain has TRBV7-8 and TRBJ2-7, with TRBD2 matching over 7 bases. The CDR3 totals 15 residues. V lost 1 base to trimming and J lost 1 base; unmatched junction nucleotides: 4. The germline gives CDR1 SGHVS, CDR2 FQNEAQ. CDR3 residues: CASSLGSGESYEQYF. DNA for the CDR3: TGTGCCAGCAGCTTAGGAAGCGGGGAGTCCTACGAGCAGTACTTC.

This clonotype was seen ten or more times. V gene TRBV24-1 combines with J gene TRBJ2-2; D not resolved. The CDR3 has 15 amino acids. Germline loops: CDR1 KGHDR, CDR2 SFDVKD. The V end was cut by 2 bases, the J end by 1 base, with 7 bases between. The CDR3 DNA follows: TGTGCCACCAGTGATTACCAGCGGAACACCGGGGAGCTGTTTTTT. Residues: CATSDYQRNTGELFF.

The table lists this clonotype with a few counts. The genes are TRBV28 and TRBJ2-4; 8 nucleotides match TRBD1. This CDR3 region has 15 residues. The trim removed 7 bases at V and 0 bases at J, leaving 5 bases unmatched. CDR1 is MDHEN, CDR2 SYDVKM, per germline. CDR3: CASNRQGLAKNIQYF. DNA for the CDR3: TGTGCCAGCAACCGACAGGGGCTAGCCAAAAACATTCAGTACTTC.

The table lists this clonotype with a few counts. This rearrangement joins TRBV5-1 to TRBJ2-7, with a possible D match to TRBD2 (5 bases). The CDR3 consists of 17 residues. Trimming took off 4 bases at V and 3 bases at J, with 23 bases between the two ends. Germline CDR1 reads SGHRS; CDR2 reads YFSETQ. For the CDR3, the DNA is TGCGCCAGCAGCCGGGGTTCCGTCGGAGATACAAACTACGAGCAGTACTTC. Translating it yields CASSRGSVGDTNYEQYF. Using reference TRBV5-1 and TRBJ2-7 for the parts outside the CDR3, the full variable domain is KAGVTQTPRYLIKTRGQQVTLSCSPISGHRSVSWYQQTPGQGLQFLFEYFSETQRNKGNFPGRFSGRQFSNSRSEMNVSTLELGDSALYLCASSRGSVGDTNYEQYFGPGTRLTVT.

The V gene is TRBV6-2 or TRBV6-3, the J gene TRBJ2-1; a possible D gene is TRBD2 (6 bases). The CDR3 runs to 12 residues. Germline-derived CDR1 and CDR2 are MNHEY and SVGEGT. V lost 7 bases, J lost 9 bases, and 13 bases lay in between. For the CDR3, the DNA is TGTGCCAGCACCAAACTAGCTGGTGAGCAGTTCTTC. Residues: CASTKLAGEQFF.